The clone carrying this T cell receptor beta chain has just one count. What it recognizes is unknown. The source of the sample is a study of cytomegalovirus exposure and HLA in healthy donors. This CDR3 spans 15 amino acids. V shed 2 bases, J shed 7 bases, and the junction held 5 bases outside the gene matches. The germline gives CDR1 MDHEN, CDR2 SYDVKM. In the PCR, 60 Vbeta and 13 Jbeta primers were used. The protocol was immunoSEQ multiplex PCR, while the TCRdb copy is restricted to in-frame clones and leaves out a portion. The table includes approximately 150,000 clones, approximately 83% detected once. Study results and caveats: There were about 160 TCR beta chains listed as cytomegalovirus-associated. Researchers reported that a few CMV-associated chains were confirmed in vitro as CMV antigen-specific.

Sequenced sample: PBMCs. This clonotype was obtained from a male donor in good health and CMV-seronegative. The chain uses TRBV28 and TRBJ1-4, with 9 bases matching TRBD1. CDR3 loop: CASSLGDRDVEKLFF. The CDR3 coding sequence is TGTGCCAGCAGTTTAGGGGACAGGGACGTTGAAAAACTGTTTTTT.